This note documents a single T cell receptor beta chain sequence. This sample is part of a study of Ad26.COV2.S vaccination and SARS-CoV-2 variants. The CDR3 extends over 14 amino acids. V gave up 9 bases and J gave up 4 bases; unmatched junction bases: 7. Germline lookup yields CDR1 LNHDA and CDR2 SQIVND (reference sequence). Clones were read by immunoSEQ multiplex PCR, and TCRdb kept only the in-frame ones, dropping some. The repertoire holds about 370,000 clones, with approximately 90% as singletons. Treatment defined: roughly 20 received Ad26.COV2.S at low or high dose, single or two shots; 5 received placebo; per-sample allocation not given. Day 63 after the first vaccine or placebo injection was the time point for sampling.

The sequences come from peripheral blood, collected in a trial of Ad26.COV2.S vaccine versus placebo. The TCR comes from a person aged 18-65 years who received the Ad26.COV2.S COVID-19 vaccine or a placebo. V and J are TRBV19 and TRBJ1-5; 9 bases fit TRBD1. CDR3 DNA: TGTGCCAGCCGAGGACAGGGGCTAAATCAGCCCCAGCATTTT. Translating it yields CASRGQGLNQPQHF.